This T cell receptor beta chain stems from a study of blood T cell repertoires in COVID-19. Study-wide context: The United States, Italy and Spain were the sources of the acute and convalescent COVID-19 samples. T cells, B-cell-depleted T cells, or PBMCs provided the cDNA or gDNA that served as material.

The CDR3 runs to 17 residues. The germline V gene encodes CDR1 KGHSH and CDR2 LQKENI. Trimming removed 0 bases from V and 0 bases from J, with 9 bases in between. As handled by the study authors: Estimation of nucleated cell counts was performed using reference gene primer amplification. The repertoire was sequenced with immunoSEQ multiplex PCR; TCRdb's copy has only in-frame clones and lacks some. The DNA gave D and trimming, while V, J and clone size come from that table. The data hold about 70,000 clones, with more than 65% observed a single time. This clonotype was obtained from a woman in her 70s with acute or convalescent COVID-19. The V call is TRBV18, the J call TRBJ2-6; D might be TRBD2 (6 bases). The sample consisted of peripheral blood. As DNA, the CDR3 is TGTGCCAGCTCACCACCGATGGGGGGCTCTGGGGCCAACGTCCTGACTTTC. The encoded protein is CASSPPMGGSGANVLTF.